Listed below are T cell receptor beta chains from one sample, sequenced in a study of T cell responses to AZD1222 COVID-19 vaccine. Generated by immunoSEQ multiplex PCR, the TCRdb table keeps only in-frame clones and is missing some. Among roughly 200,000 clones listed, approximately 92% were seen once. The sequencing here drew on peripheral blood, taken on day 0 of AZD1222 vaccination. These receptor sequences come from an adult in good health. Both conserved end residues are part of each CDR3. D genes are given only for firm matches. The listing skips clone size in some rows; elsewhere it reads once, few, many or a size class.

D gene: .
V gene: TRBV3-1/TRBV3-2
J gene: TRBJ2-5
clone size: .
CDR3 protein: CASSPGGNWETQYF
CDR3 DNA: TGTGCCAGCAGCCCTGGGGGGAATTGGGAGACCCAGTACTTC

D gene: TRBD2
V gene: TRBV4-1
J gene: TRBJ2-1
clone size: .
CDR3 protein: CASSVPALAGFNEQFF
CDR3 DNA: TGCGCCAGCAGCGTACCGGCACTAGCGGGCTTCAATGAGCAGTTCTTC

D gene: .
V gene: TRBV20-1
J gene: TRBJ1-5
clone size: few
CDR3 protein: CSASGQGKQPQHF
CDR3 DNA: TGCAGTGCTAGTGGGCAGGGGAAACAGCCCCAGCATTTT

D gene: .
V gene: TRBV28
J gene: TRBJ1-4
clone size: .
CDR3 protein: CASSRGGGRNEKLFF
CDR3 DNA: TGTGCCAGCAGCCGGGGTGGGGGGCGCAATGAAAAACTGTTTTTT

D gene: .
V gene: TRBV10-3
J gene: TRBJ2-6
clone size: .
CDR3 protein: CAISEGQREANVLTF
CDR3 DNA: TGTGCCATCAGTGAGGGCCAGCGCGAGGCCAACGTCCTGACTTTC

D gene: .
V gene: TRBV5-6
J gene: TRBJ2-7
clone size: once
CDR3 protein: CASSSGWEQYF
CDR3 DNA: TGTGCCAGCAGCTCGGGTTGGGAGCAGTACTTC

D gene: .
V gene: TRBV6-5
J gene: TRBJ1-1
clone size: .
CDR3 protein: CASSYQENTEAFF
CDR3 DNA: TGTGCCAGCAGTTACCAGGAGAACACTGAAGCTTTCTTT

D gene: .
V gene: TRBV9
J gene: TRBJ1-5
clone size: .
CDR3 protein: CASSVGQLNQPQHF
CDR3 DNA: TGTGCCAGCAGCGTAGGACAGCTCAATCAGCCCCAGCATTTT

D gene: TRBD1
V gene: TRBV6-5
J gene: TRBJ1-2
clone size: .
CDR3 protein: CASSGTGSAVYGYTF
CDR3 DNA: TGTGCCAGCAGCGGGACAGGGTCAGCAGTCTATGGCTACACCTTC

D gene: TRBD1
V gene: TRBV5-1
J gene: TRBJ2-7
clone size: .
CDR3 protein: CASNDRVTYEQYF
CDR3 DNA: TGCGCCAGCAATGACAGGGTGACCTACGAGCAGTACTTC

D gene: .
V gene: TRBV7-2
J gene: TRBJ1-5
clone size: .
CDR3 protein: CASSFGTWSNQPQHF
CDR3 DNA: TGTGCCAGCAGCTTCGGGACATGGAGCAATCAGCCCCAGCATTTT

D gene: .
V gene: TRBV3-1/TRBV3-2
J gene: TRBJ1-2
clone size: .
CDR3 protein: CASRGGGGYTF
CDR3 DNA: TGTGCCAGCAGGGGAGGGGGAGGCTACACCTTC

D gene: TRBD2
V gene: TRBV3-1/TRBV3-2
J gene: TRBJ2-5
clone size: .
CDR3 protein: CASSSPTSGETQYF
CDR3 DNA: TGTGCCAGCAGCAGCCCGACTAGCGGGGAGACCCAGTACTTC

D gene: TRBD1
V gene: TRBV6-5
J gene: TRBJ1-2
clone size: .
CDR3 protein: CASSYSGTGGVYGYTF
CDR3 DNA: TGTGCCAGCAGTTACTCAGGGACAGGGGGCGTCTATGGCTACACCTTC

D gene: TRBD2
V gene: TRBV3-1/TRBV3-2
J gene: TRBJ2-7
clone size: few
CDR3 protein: CASSQVWASGGSYEQYF
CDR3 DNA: TGTGCCAGCAGCCAAGTTTGGGCCAGCGGGGGGTCCTACGAGCAGTACTTC

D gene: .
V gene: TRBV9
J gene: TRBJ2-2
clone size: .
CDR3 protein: CASSVVAGELFF
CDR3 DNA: TGTGCCAGCAGCGTAGTGGCCGGGGAGCTGTTTTTT

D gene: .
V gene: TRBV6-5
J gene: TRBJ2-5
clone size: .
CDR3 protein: CASRNTGRGETQYF
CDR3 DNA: TGTGCCAGCAGAAATACAGGGAGGGGAGAGACCCAGTACTTC

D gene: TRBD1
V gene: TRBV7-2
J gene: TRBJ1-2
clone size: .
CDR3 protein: CASSRNRGNYGYTF
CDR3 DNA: TGTGCCAGCAGCCGCAACAGGGGGAACTATGGCTACACCTTC

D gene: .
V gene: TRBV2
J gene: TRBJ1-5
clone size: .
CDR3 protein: CASSVSPITNQPQHF
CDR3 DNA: TGTGCCAGCAGTGTCTCCCCGATCACCAATCAGCCCCAGCATTTT

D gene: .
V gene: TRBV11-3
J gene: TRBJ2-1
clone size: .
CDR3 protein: CASSLATGGNEQFF
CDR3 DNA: TGTGCCAGCAGCTTGGCAACAGGCGGGAATGAGCAGTTCTTC

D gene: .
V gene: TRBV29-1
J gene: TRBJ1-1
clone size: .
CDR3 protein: CSVTTFNTEAFF
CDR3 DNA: TGCAGCGTGACGACATTCAACACTGAAGCTTTCTTT

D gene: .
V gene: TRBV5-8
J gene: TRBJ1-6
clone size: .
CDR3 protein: CASSSGESSYNSPLHF
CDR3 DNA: TGTGCCAGCAGCTCCGGGGAGAGCTCCTATAATTCACCCCTCCACTTT

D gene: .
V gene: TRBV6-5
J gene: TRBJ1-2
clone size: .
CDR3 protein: CASSTEQGDYGYTF
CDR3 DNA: TGTGCCAGCAGTACAGAACAGGGAGACTATGGCTACACCTTC

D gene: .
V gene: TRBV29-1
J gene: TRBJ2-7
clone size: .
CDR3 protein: CSVEAGVGFEQYF
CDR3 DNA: TGCAGCGTTGAGGCGGGTGTCGGCTTCGAGCAGTACTTC

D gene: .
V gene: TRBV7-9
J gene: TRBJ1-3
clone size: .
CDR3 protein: CASEWGGGNTIYF
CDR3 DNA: TGTGCCAGCGAATGGGGAGGTGGAAACACCATATATTTT

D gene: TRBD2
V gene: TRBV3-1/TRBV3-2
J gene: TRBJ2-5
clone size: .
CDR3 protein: CASSRSGGARETQYF
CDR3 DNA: TGTGCCAGCAGCCGTAGCGGGGGGGCCCGGGAGACCCAGTACTTC

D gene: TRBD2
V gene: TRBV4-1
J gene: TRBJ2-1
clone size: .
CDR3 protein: CASSHLAGGAYNEQFF
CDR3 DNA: TGCGCCAGCAGCCATCTCGCGGGGGGGGCCTACAATGAGCAGTTCTTC

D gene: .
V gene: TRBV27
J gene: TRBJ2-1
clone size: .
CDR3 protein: CASRLSTVSYNEQFF
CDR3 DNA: TGTGCCAGCAGGCTATCGACAGTCTCCTACAATGAGCAGTTCTTC

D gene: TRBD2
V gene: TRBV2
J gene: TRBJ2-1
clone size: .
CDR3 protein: CASIILAGYNEQFF
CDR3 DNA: TGTGCCAGCATAATCCTAGCGGGGTACAATGAGCAGTTCTTC

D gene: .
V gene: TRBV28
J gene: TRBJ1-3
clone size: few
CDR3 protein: CASYPSGWGTGNTIYF
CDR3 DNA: TGTGCCAGCTACCCCTCGGGTTGGGGAACGGGAAACACCATATATTTT

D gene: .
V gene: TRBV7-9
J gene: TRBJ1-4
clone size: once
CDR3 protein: CASSLDGATNEKLFF
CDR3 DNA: TGTGCCAGCAGCTTAGACGGTGCAACTAATGAAAAACTGTTTTTT

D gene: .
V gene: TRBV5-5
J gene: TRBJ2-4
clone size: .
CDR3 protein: CASSLVLDKNIQYF
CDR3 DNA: TGTGCCAGCAGCTTGGTTTTGGACAAAAACATTCAGTACTTC

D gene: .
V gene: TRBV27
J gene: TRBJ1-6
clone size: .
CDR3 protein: CASSLSWVMGVNSPLHF
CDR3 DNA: TGTGCCAGCAGTTTATCGTGGGTTATGGGGGTCAATTCACCCCTCCACTTT

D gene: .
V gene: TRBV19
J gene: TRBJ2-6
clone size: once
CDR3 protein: CASSIQDGTNVLTF
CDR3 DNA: TGTGCCAGTAGTATTCAGGACGGCACCAACGTCCTGACTTTC

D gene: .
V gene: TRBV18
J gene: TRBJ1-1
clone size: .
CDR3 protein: CASSSRLNAEAFF
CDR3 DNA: TGTGCCAGCTCATCTCGTCTCAATGCTGAAGCTTTCTTT

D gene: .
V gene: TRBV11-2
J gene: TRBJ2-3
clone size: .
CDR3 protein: CASSLRASRRYTDTQYF
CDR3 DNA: TGTGCCAGCAGCTTAAGAGCGTCTCGCCGATACACAGATACGCAGTATTTT

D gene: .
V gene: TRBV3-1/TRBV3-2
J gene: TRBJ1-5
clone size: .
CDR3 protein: CASSQSMNPGPQHF
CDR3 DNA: TGTGCCAGCAGCCAAAGCATGAACCCCGGGCCCCAGCATTTT

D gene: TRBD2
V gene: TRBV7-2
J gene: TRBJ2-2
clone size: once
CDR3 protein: CASRNSGGPFVGELFF
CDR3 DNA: TGTGCCAGCAGGAATAGCGGGGGCCCCTTCGTCGGGGAGCTGTTTTTT

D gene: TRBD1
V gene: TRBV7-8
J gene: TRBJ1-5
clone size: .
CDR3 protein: CASSLATGGNNQPQHF
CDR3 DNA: TGTGCCAGCAGCTTAGCAACAGGGGGCAACAATCAGCCCCAGCATTTT

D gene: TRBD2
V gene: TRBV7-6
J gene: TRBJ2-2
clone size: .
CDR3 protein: CASSFDPSGGYTGELFF
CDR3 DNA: TGTGCCAGCAGCTTTGACCCGAGCGGGGGATACACCGGGGAGCTGTTTTTT

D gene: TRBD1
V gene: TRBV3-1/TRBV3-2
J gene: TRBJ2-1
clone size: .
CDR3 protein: CASSLQGAYRPEQFF
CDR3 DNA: TGTGCCAGCAGCCTACAGGGGGCATATCGCCCTGAGCAGTTCTTC

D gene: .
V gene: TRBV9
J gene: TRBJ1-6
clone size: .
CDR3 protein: CASSVSGSPLHF
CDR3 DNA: TGTGCCAGCAGCGTTTCCGGTTCACCCCTCCACTTT

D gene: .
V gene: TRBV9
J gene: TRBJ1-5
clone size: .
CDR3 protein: CASSVGGVRQPQHF
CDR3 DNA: TGTGCCAGCAGCGTAGGCGGGGTTCGTCAGCCCCAGCATTTT

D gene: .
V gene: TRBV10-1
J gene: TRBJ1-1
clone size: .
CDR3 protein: CASKHWNTEAFF
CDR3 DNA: TGCGCCAGCAAACACTGGAACACTGAAGCTTTCTTT

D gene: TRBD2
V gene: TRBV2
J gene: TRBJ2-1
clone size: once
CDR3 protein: CASSVGSGAYNEQFF
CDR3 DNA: TGTGCCAGCAGTGTGGGTAGCGGGGCCTACAATGAGCAGTTCTTC

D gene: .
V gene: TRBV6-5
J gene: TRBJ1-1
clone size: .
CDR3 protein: CASSPDRTDTAFF
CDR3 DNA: TGTGCCAGCAGCCCCGACAGGACGGACACAGCTTTCTTT

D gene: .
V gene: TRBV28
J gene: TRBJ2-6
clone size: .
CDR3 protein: CASTPTGAGANVLTF
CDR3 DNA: TGTGCCAGCACCCCAACGGGTGCTGGGGCCAACGTCCTGACTTTC